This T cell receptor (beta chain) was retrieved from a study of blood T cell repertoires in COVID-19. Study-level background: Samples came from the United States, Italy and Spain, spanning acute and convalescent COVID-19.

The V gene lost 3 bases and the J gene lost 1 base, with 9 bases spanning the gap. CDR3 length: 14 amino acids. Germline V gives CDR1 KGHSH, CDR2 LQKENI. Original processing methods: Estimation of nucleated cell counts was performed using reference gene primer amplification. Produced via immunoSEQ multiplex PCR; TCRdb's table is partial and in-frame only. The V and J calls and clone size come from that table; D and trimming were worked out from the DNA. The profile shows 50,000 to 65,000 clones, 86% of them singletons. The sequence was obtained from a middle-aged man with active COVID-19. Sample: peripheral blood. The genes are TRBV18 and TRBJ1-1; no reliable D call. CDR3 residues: CASSPETGNTEAFF. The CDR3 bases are TGTGCCAGCTCACCCGAGACGGGGAACACTGAAGCTTTCTTT.